The present entry profiles one T cell receptor beta chain with its context. Its antigen is still unknown. Some clones are missing from TCRdb's copy, which holds only in-frame ones; the method was immunoSEQ multiplex PCR. The repertoire holds about 180,000 clones, with 90% to 95% as singletons. This CDR3 is built from 13 residues. V gave up 5 bases and J gave up 8 bases, with 13 bases separating them. The germline V gene encodes CDR1 SGHTA and CDR2 FQGNSA. These data originate in a study of T cell responses to AZD1222 COVID-19 vaccine. Study results and caveats: Once two AZD1222 doses were given, Spike-specific TCR breadth and depth went up. The study sampled repertoires only after the peak T cell response. Epitopes outside B.1.351 and B.1.1.7 mutated regions reportedly drew nearly half of spike TCRs. Seropositive at baseline were only a handful of AZD1222 recipients.

The chain couples TRBV7-2 to TRBJ1-5; the D gene is possibly TRBD1 (5 bases). Sequences were derived from peripheral blood, sampled on day 0 of AZD1222 vaccination. The receptor was isolated from an adult in good health. The CDR3: CASSLHRLEPQHF. The CDR3 coding sequence is TGTGCCAGCAGCCTCCACAGGTTGGAGCCCCAGCATTTT.